A single sample is the source of the 5 T cell receptor beta chains below, sequenced in a study of cytomegalovirus exposure and HLA in healthy donors. PCR employed 60 Vbeta and 13 Jbeta primers. Data came from immunoSEQ multiplex PCR; TCRdb stores just in-frame clones and leaves some out. The ten top clones account for 1% to 1.5%, within a sample of about 160,000 clones. Sequencing input: PBMCs. These receptors originate from an older woman in good health and CMV-seronegative.

The rearrangement uses TRBV5-1 and TRBJ2-1; possibly TRBD2 for D (7 bases). CDR3 length: 17 residues. Looked up from germline, CDR1 is SGHRS and CDR2 is YFSETQ. The germline V and J ends were trimmed by 0 bases and 7 bases, with 20 bases remaining between them. The CDR3 DNA reads as TGCGCCAGCAGCTTGGCCCTCGGAGGGGGGGGCGGTAATGAGCAGTTCTTC. Translating it yields CASSLALGGGGGNEQFF.

The chain recombines TRBV7-9 with TRBJ2-2; D might be TRBD1 (5 bases). Looked up from germline, CDR1 is SEHNR and CDR2 is FQNEAQ (reference sequence). The CDR3 length is 16 residues. Trimming removed 0 bases at V and 2 bases at J, with 10 bases between. DNA of the CDR3: TGTGCCAGCAGCTTAGCGCTAACAGGCAACACCGGGGAGCTGTTTTTT. Its translation: CASSLALTGNTGELFF.

This chain joins TRBV6-6 and TRBJ1-2; D remains unclear. The germline gives CDR1 MNHNY, CDR2 SVGAGI (reference sequence). This CDR3 has 14 residues. V shed 0 bases and J shed 2 bases, with 7 bases lying between them. CDR3 loop: CASSYSGGNYGYTF. DNA of the CDR3: TGTGCCAGCAGTTACTCGGGAGGGAACTATGGCTACACCTTC.

V usage is TRBV7-6 and J usage is TRBJ2-1; 16 bases match TRBD2. Germline V gene lookup returns CDR1 SGHVS and CDR2 FNYEAQ. The CDR3 loop spans 20 amino acids. The trim removed 4 bases at V and 6 bases at J, leaving 15 bases unmatched. The CDR3 reads CASSSLAGTGTSGRANEQFF. The CDR3 DNA follows: TGTGCCAGCAGCTCCCTAGCCGGTACTGGGACTAGCGGGAGGGCCAATGAGCAGTTCTTC.

The V call is TRBV2, the J call TRBJ2-7; the match to TRBD2 covers 14 bases. The J segment lost 0 bases and the V segment lost 6 bases, leaving 10 bases of the junction unmatched. Germline-derived CDR1 and CDR2 are SNHLY and FYNNEI. The CDR3 extends over 18 amino acids. CDR3 DNA sequence: TGTGCCAGCAGCCCTCGAAGGACTAGCGGGAGGTCCTCCTACGAGCAGTACTTC. Its protein product is CASSPRRTSGRSSYEQYF.